A selection of T cell receptor beta chains follows, all from one sample in a study of T cell responses to AZD1222 COVID-19 vaccine. Only in-frame clones appear in the TCRdb table, and some are missing; sequencing was by immunoSEQ multiplex PCR. The sample contains some 180,000 clones, 80% to 95% of which appear only once. The sequencing here drew on peripheral blood, taken on day 0 of AZD1222 vaccination. The receptors shown here come from an adult in good health. The CDR3 runs from the conserved cysteine through the conserved F or W. Fields, in order: J gene, V gene, clone size, D gene, CDR3 DNA, CDR3 protein. A D gene is named only where the DNA matches it firmly. Clone sizes are given selectively: once, few, many, or a class where the clone is expanded.

J gene: TRBJ1-2
V gene: TRBV11-2
clone size: NA
D gene: TRBD1
CDR3 DNA: TGTGCCAGCAGCTTGATCAGGGGGCGAAACGATGGCTACACCTTC
CDR3 protein: CASSLIRGRNDGYTF

J gene: TRBJ2-4
V gene: TRBV18
clone size: NA
D gene: NA
CDR3 DNA: TGTGCCAGCTCACCGGAGCCAGGAAGGACCTTGGCCAAAAACATTCAGTACTTC
CDR3 protein: CASSPEPGRTLAKNIQYF

J gene: TRBJ1-2
V gene: TRBV5-8
clone size: NA
D gene: TRBD1
CDR3 DNA: TGTGCCAGCAGCCGTACTCGATTACGACAGGGGGCTATCTATGGCTACACCTTC
CDR3 protein: CASSRTRLRQGAIYGYTF

J gene: TRBJ1-2
V gene: TRBV25-1
clone size: NA
D gene: TRBD1
CDR3 DNA: TGTGCCAGCAGTCCCCTGGACAGGGGAAACTATGGCTACACCTTC
CDR3 protein: CASSPLDRGNYGYTF

J gene: TRBJ2-1
V gene: TRBV9
clone size: few
D gene: TRBD2
CDR3 DNA: TGTGCCAGCAGCTCACGAACTAGCGAGACGCGCAATGAGCAGTTCTTC
CDR3 protein: CASSSRTSETRNEQFF

J gene: TRBJ1-2
V gene: TRBV6-2/TRBV6-3
clone size: NA
D gene: NA
CDR3 DNA: TGTGCCAGCAGTTACGTCTGGCGGCAGAACTATGGCTACACCTTC
CDR3 protein: CASSYVWRQNYGYTF

J gene: TRBJ2-5
V gene: TRBV7-2
clone size: NA
D gene: NA
CDR3 DNA: TGTGCCAGCAGCCAAAAAGGGGCACAAGAGACCCAGTACTTC
CDR3 protein: CASSQKGAQETQYF

J gene: TRBJ2-3
V gene: TRBV19
clone size: NA
D gene: TRBD2
CDR3 DNA: TGTGCCAGTGCCCTAACTAGCGGGGCGACAGATACGCAGTATTTT
CDR3 protein: CASALTSGATDTQYF

J gene: TRBJ1-2
V gene: TRBV14
clone size: few
D gene: TRBD1
CDR3 DNA: TGTGCCAGCAGCCACATTGGGACAGGCAGTCGGGGCTATGGCTACACCTTC
CDR3 protein: CASSHIGTGSRGYGYTF

J gene: TRBJ1-1
V gene: TRBV11-2
clone size: NA
D gene: NA
CDR3 DNA: TGTGCCAGCATCGACCCACAGGGTATGAACACTGAAGCTTTCTTT
CDR3 protein: CASIDPQGMNTEAFF

J gene: TRBJ1-2
V gene: TRBV7-3
clone size: once
D gene: NA
CDR3 DNA: TGTGCCAGCAGCTTAAGTCACGGGAGTGAAGGCTACACCTTC
CDR3 protein: CASSLSHGSEGYTF